Here is one T cell receptor (beta chain) with its context. In the authors' methods: Estimation of nucleated cell counts relied on the amplification of reference gene primers. Profiled with immunoSEQ multiplex PCR; TCRdb holds only in-frame clones, not every one. The DNA was the basis for D and trimming; V, J and clone size are from that table. The sample lists 150,000 to 200,000 clones; around 80% were seen once. Those who participated ranged in age from roughly 18 to 100 years and resided in 20 to 30 US areas. Participants reported their clinical history, and cohort assignment relied on those reports. The data are from a study of blood T cell repertoires in COVID-19. Study information: Sample material is recorded as cDNA or gDNA derived from T cells, B-cell-depleted T cells, or PBMCs.

CDR3 size: 15 residues. Germline V gives CDR1 SGHTA, CDR2 FQGTGA. V dropped 2 bases and J dropped 8; count of bases not matched to a gene: 9. The gene calls are TRBV7-3 and TRBJ1-2; 9 nucleotides align to TRBD1. This receptor was identified in a woman aged 50 to 60 with acute COVID-19. The specimen sequenced was PBMCs or T cells enriched from blood (not recorded which). This chain's CDR3 is CASSLPPGQGSGYTF. Written as DNA, the CDR3 is TGTGCCAGCAGCTTACCCCCAGGACAGGGGAGCGGCTACACCTTC.